Sequencing of this TCR beta chain was carried out in a study of shared T cell receptors in the human thymus. The CDR3 is 15 amino acids. V lost 6 bases and J lost 2; bases outside the gene matches: 4. In germline, CDR1 is MNHEY, CDR2 SVGAGI. Using immunoSEQ multiplex PCR, the repertoire was profiled, and TCRdb retains in-frame clones only, with some absent. The sample contains 500,000 to 550,000 clones, more than 75% of which appear only once. The data also belong to a second study, concerning human thymus T cells. That paper notes: Donors were healthy Finnish infants having corrective surgery for congenital heart defects. Resections from corrective heart surgery provided thymus tissue.

The material sequenced was thymocytes. The J gene is TRBJ2-3, the V gene TRBV6-5; TRBD2 matches 11 bases. This receptor was identified in a boy under two years old with a congenital heart defect. The CDR3 protein is CASSQGLAATDTQYF. The CDR3 nucleotides are TGTGCCAGCAGCCAGGGACTAGCGGCCACAGATACGCAGTATTTT.